The 27 T cell receptor beta chains below come from one sample, sequenced in a study of blood T cell repertoires in COVID-19 (dated by TCRdb to the early 2020s). The library was produced with the immunoSEQ multiplex PCR assay. Imported from immuneACCESS, the table was reduced by TCRdb to in-frame sequences with V and J called. These copies leave out some clones; in studies compared against another copy, an unresolved V gene accounts for under half, and the cause of the remainder is not known. The sample data list around 210,000 clones, and approximately 87% of these were observed just once. The ten top clones hold 0.7% to 0.85% of the sample. Input material: peripheral blood. Source of these receptors: a woman in her 70s with acute or convalescent COVID-19.

This sequence joins TRBV19 and TRBJ1-2; D uncertain. Trimming pared 2 bases from V and 7 bases from J, leaving 17 bases between. Germline V gene sequence: CDR1 LNHDA, CDR2 SQIVND (reference sequence). The CDR3 runs to 15 residues. The CDR3 DNA reads TGTGCCAGTAGTATAAGCGGTTCGGGGAGCTCTGGCTACACCTTC. It is translated as CASSISGSGSSGYTF.

The V call is TRBV18, the J call TRBJ2-4, with D perhaps matching TRBD1 (6 bases). This CDR3 has 13 amino acids. The V end was cut by 0 bases, the J end by 14 bases, with 14 bases between. CDR1 is KGHSH and CDR2 is LQKENI in the germline V gene. The CDR3 DNA reads as TGTGCCAGCTCACCACCGGCTAGAGGACAGAAGTACTTC. This gives the protein CASSPPARGQKYF.

This clone appeared a single time. J is TRBJ2-2 and V is TRBV5-4, with D perhaps matching TRBD1 (6 bases). The V end lost 4 bases, the J end lost 5 bases, and 12 bases lay between the germline ends. The CDR3 consists of 14 residues. CDR1 and CDR2 (germline): SGHNT, YYREEE (reference sequence). CDR3 in amino acids: CASSPQGPTGELFF. Written as DNA, the CDR3 is TGTGCCAGCAGCCCCCAGGGGCCTACCGGGGAGCTGTTTTTT. Drawing the rest from reference TRBV5-4 and TRBJ2-2, the complete variable domain is ETGVTQSPTHLIKTRGQQVTLRCSSQSGHNTVSWYQQALGQGPQFIFQYYREEENGRGNFPPRFSGLQFPNYSSELNVNALELDDSALYLCASSPQGPTGELFFGEGSRLTVL.

The chain couples TRBV7-2 to TRBJ2-4; tentative D call: TRBD2 (6 bases). Germline V gene data show CDR1 as SGHTA and CDR2 as FQGNSA. Trimming removed 1 base from V and 0 bases from J, with 19 bases in between. The CDR3 has 19 residues. CDR3 in amino acids: CASSLGGGGGLLAKNIQYF. The CDR3 DNA reads TGTGCCAGCAGCTTAGGGGGAGGTGGGGGACTCTTAGCCAAAAACATTCAGTACTTC.

The chain has TRBV7-2 and TRBJ1-2; TRBD1 matches at 7 bases. CDR3 length: 14 amino acids. The germline V gene encodes CDR1 SGHTA and CDR2 FQGNSA. The V segment lost 5 bases and the J segment 3 bases; nucleotides outside the gene matches: 6. In nucleotides, the CDR3 is TGTGCCAGCAGCCCCAGACAGGGATACTATGGCTACACCTTC. Translation: CASSPRQGYYGYTF.

The rearrangement links TRBV28 to TRBJ2-7; 7 bases map to TRBD2. Germline V lookup: CDR1 MDHEN, CDR2 SYDVKM. The ends lost 5 bases at V and 4 bases at J; junction bases unmatched: 8. This CDR3 has 14 amino acids. CDR3 nucleotide sequence: TGTGCCAGCAGTGCCGGGACTACGATATACGAGCAGTACTTC. It yields the protein CASSAGTTIYEQYF.

Only a few counts were recorded for this clone. This chain connects TRBV6-2 or TRBV6-3 to TRBJ1-2; 7 bases map to TRBD1. The germline CDR1 and CDR2 sequences are MNHEY and SVGEGT. The CDR3 totals 14 residues. Losses at the gene ends were 5 bases for V and 4 bases for J; bases not matched to a gene: 7. The CDR3, as DNA: TGTGCCAGCAGTGAGACGACAGGGTTCTATGGCTACACCTTC. Translation: CASSETTGFYGYTF.

The chain links TRBV28 to TRBJ1-4; D might be TRBD1 (5 bases). Trimming left V 2 bases short and J 1 base short, with 8 bases between. This CDR3 spans 15 amino acids. In germline, CDR1 is MDHEN, CDR2 SYDVKM. This chain's CDR3 is CASSLQGRTNEKLFF. The CDR3 DNA follows: TGTGCCAGCAGTTTACAGGGAAGAACTAATGAAAAACTGTTTTTT.

This chain links TRBV5-1 with TRBJ2-5; 7 bases map to TRBD1. Trimming cost V 0 bases and J 3 bases; bases outside gene matches: 5. The CDR3 is 15 residues long. Germline V gene lookup returns CDR1 SGHRS and CDR2 YFSETQ. The CDR3 here is CASSLGTGMEETQYF. In DNA form, the CDR3 reads TGCGCCAGCAGCTTGGGGACAGGTATGGAAGAGACCCAGTACTTC.

The J gene is TRBJ2-2, the V gene TRBV5-1; D may be TRBD2 (5 bases). Germline V gene data show CDR1 as SGHRS and CDR2 as YFSETQ. Trimming pared 6 bases from V and 1 base from J, leaving 10 bases between. The CDR3 covers 14 residues. CDR3 residues: CASKRTLNTGELFF. Here the CDR3 DNA reads TGCGCCAGCAAGCGGACCCTGAACACCGGGGAGCTGTTTTTT.

The chain is built from TRBV11-2 and TRBJ1-3; D is unclear. The CDR3 sequence is 14 residues long. Trimming took off 1 base at V and 2 bases at J, with 6 bases between the two ends. Per germline, CDR1 SGHAT and CDR2 FQNNGV. The CDR3 DNA is TGTGCCAGCAGCTTAGCATCGGCTGGAAACACCATATATTTT. Its protein product is CASSLASAGNTIYF.

This chain links TRBV29-1 with TRBJ1-1, with TRBD1 as a possible D gene (6 bases). This CDR3 is built from 12 residues. Per the germline V gene, CDR1 is SQVTM and CDR2 is ANQGSEA. The germline V and J ends were trimmed by 4 bases and 8 bases, with 14 bases remaining between them. CDR3 nucleotide sequence: TGCAGCGTTGCCACAGGGTTTGGCGAAGCTTTCTTT. It specifies CSVATGFGEAFF.

J is TRBJ2-3 and V is TRBV19; tentatively, D is TRBD2 (5 bases). The CDR3 extends over 16 amino acids. Germline V lookup: CDR1 LNHDA, CDR2 SQIVND (reference sequence). With 6 bases removed from V and 2 bases from J, the gap between germline ends came to 18 bases. CDR3 region: CASSSNRPRATDTQYF. Written as DNA, the CDR3 is TGTGCCAGTAGCTCCAATCGGCCGAGGGCCACAGATACGCAGTATTTT.

CDR3 region: CASSLGQGKGNTEAFF. The CDR3 coding sequence is TGCGCCAGCAGCTTGGGACAGGGGAAGGGAAACACTGAAGCTTTCTTT. This chain connects TRBV5-1 to TRBJ1-1, with 8 positions matching TRBD1. Germline V CDR1 and CDR2: SGHRS, YFSETQ. Unmatched junction bases numbered 6, after V lost 0 bases and J lost 2 bases. The CDR3 is 16 amino acids.

The chain employs TRBV5-4 and TRBJ2-1; D is ambiguous. V lost 4 bases, J lost 4 bases, and 12 bases lay in between. The CDR3 is 14 amino acids. The germline V gene encodes CDR1 SGHNT and CDR2 YYREEE (reference sequence). CDR3 bases: TGTGCCAGCAGCCCCGAGTTCGCATACAATGAGCAGTTCTTC. Its translation is CASSPEFAYNEQFF. Filled out from reference TRBV5-4 and TRBJ2-1, the complete variable domain reads ETGVTQSPTHLIKTRGQQVTLRCSSQSGHNTVSWYQQALGQGPQFIFQYYREEENGRGNFPPRFSGLQFPNYSSELNVNALELDDSALYLCASSPEFAYNEQFFGPGTRLTVL.

V usage is TRBV4-1 and J usage is TRBJ2-7, with D perhaps TRBD1 (6 bases). The CDR3 sequence is 14 residues long. V was shortened by 4 bases and J by 0 bases, with 10 bases between the two germline ends. The germline V gene encodes CDR1 MGHRA and CDR2 YSYEKL. This chain's CDR3 is CASSLRQASYEQYF. In nucleotides, the CDR3 is TGCGCCAGCAGCCTTAGACAGGCCTCCTACGAGCAGTACTTC.

V gene TRBV5-1 combines with J gene TRBJ2-2, with 7 bases that match TRBD1. After removal of 5 bases from V and 5 bases from J, the junction contained 9 bases not matched to a gene. CDR1 is SGHRS and CDR2 is YFSETQ in the germline V gene. CDR3 length: 15 amino acids. CDR3 loop: CASSGQGQPTGELFF. As DNA, the CDR3 is TGCGCCAGCAGTGGTCAGGGACAGCCTACCGGGGAGCTGTTTTTT.

The CDR3, as DNA: TGCGCCAGCAGTCGGACTAGCGGGTTGGGTGGATATACGCAGTATTTT. Protein sequence: CASSRTSGLGGYTQYF. This sequence joins TRBV10-1 and TRBJ2-3; 11 positions match TRBD2. The junction had 11 bases not matched to a gene; V was cut back by 5 bases and J by 7 bases. This CDR3 region has 16 residues. Germline CDR1 is WNHNN and CDR2 is SYGVQD (reference sequence).

The CDR3 loop reads CASSQIGLDSYEQYF. DNA for the CDR3: TGTGCCAGCAGCCAAATCGGCCTAGACAGCTACGAGCAGTACTTC. The chain links TRBV14 to TRBJ2-7; maybe TRBD1 (5 bases). V dropped 2 bases and J dropped 3 bases, with 14 bases sitting between them. The CDR3 runs to 15 residues. In germline, CDR1 is SGHDN, CDR2 FVKESK.

J is TRBJ1-5 and V is TRBV19; 7 bases fit TRBD1. J lost 9 bases, V lost 3 bases, and 5 bases had no gene match. Germline loops: CDR1 LNHDA, CDR2 SQIVND (reference sequence). CDR3 length equals 13 residues. CDR3 in DNA: TGTGCCAGTAGTATCCAGGGGGATCTGCCCCAGCATTTT. Translated: CASSIQGDLPQHF.

The rearrangement joins TRBV6-4 to TRBJ1-5; D uncertain. The CDR3 sequence is 11 residues long. The V end lost 10 bases, the J end lost 5 bases, and 9 bases lay between the germline ends. Germline loops: CDR1 MRHNA, CDR2 SNTAGT. The CDR3 reads CANDIDQPQHF. As DNA, the CDR3 is TGTGCCAACGACATCGATCAGCCCCAGCATTTT.

This clone was seen more than once but under ten times. The chain recombines TRBV19 with TRBJ2-7; D possibly corresponds to TRBD2 (6 bases). The V gene's germline CDR1 is LNHDA and CDR2 SQIVND (reference sequence). The V and J ends lost 2 bases and 4 bases respectively, with 15 bases between them. This CDR3 has 15 residues. The CDR3 DNA sequence: TGTGCCAGTAGTATACAGCGGACTGGGACTTACGAGCAGTACTTC. Translation gives CASSIQRTGTYEQYF.

V gene TRBV6-1 combines with J gene TRBJ1-2, with D perhaps matching TRBD1 (6 bases). CDR3 length: 14 residues. With 1 base removed from V and 0 bases from J, the gap between germline ends came to 6 bases. CDR1 and CDR2 from the germline V gene are MNHNS and SASEGT. In DNA, the CDR3 is TGTGCCAGCAGTGAAGGGACAGCTAACTATGGCTACACCTTC. Protein product: CASSEGTANYGYTF.

The chain couples TRBV12-3 or TRBV12-4 to TRBJ1-3, with no clear D. V was trimmed by 11 bases and J by 1 base, leaving 12 bases between them. The CDR3 has 13 amino acids. The CDR3, as DNA: TGTGCCTTTTCCCGAGGGTCTGGAAACACCATATATTTT. It translates to CAFSRGSGNTIYF.

The J gene is TRBJ1-3, the V gene TRBV10-2; D remains ambiguous. The CDR3 contains 14 residues. Looked up from germline, CDR1 is WSHSY and CDR2 is SAAADI. The germline V and J ends were trimmed by 0 bases and 7 bases, with 10 bases remaining between them. CDR3 residues: CASSESVFRNTIYF. The CDR3 nucleotides read TGCGCCAGCAGTGAGTCGGTATTCAGGAACACCATATATTTT.

This clone was counted only a few times. V gene TRBV9 combines with J gene TRBJ1-4, with 7 bases aligning to TRBD1. Germline CDR1 SGDLS, CDR2 YYNGEE. Trimming took 0 bases from V and 4 from J; bases not matched to a gene: 9. The CDR3 has 17 residues. CDR3 region: CASSVGRRQGVNEKLFF. The CDR3 nucleotides read TGTGCCAGCAGCGTAGGGAGAAGACAGGGTGTTAATGAAAAACTGTTTTTT.

V and J are TRBV11-3 and TRBJ2-1; 13 positions agree with TRBD2. V shed 1 base, J shed 7 bases, and the junction held 1 base outside the gene matches. This CDR3 has 15 amino acids. Per the germline V gene, CDR1 is SGHNT and CDR2 is YENEEA. The CDR3 DNA reads TGTGCCAGCAGCTTAGGGGGACTAGCGGGAAATGAGCAGTTCTTC. It translates to CASSLGGLAGNEQFF.